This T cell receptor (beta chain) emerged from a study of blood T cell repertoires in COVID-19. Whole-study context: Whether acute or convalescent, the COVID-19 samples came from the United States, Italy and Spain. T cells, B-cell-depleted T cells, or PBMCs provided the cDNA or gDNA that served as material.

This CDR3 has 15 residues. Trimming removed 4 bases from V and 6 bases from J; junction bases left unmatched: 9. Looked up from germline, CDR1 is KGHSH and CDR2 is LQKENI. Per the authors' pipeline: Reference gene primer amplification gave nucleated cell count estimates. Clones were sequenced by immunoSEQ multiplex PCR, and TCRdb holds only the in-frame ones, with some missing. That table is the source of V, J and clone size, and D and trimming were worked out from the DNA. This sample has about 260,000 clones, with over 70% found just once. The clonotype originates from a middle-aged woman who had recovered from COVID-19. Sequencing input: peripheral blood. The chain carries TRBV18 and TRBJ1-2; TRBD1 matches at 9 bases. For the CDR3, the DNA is TGTGCCAGCTCACGGAGGGACAGGGTCGCTAATGGCTACACCTTC. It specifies CASSRRDRVANGYTF. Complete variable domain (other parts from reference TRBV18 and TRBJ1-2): NAGVMQNPRHLVRRRGQEARLRCSPMKGHSHVYWYRQLPEEGLKFMVYLQKENIIDESGMPKERFSAEFPKEGPSILRIQQVVRGDSAAYFCASSRRDRVANGYTFGSGTRLTVV.